This is a list of T cell receptor beta chains from one sample in a study of T cells in Graves' hyperthyroidism and ophthalmopathy. MiXCR, run by TCRdb on the multiplex PCR reads, gives a single entry per CDR3 protein. The sample holds about 400,000 distinct CDR3 sequences, about 16% seen once. The material sequenced was blood. The source of these receptors is a woman aged 30 to 39 with Graves' hyperthyroidism. CDR3s include the opening cysteine and the closing phenylalanine or tryptophan. The D gene is left open where the match is weak. Where a row states a size, it is once, few, many or the class of an expanded clone; other rows omit it.

D gene,V gene,J gene,clone size,CDR3 DNA,CDR3 protein
.,TRBV12-3/TRBV12-4,TRBJ2-1,many,TGTGCCAGCAGTACCTGGCCCAATGAGCAGTTCTTC,CASSTWPNEQFF
.,TRBV29-1,TRBJ2-1,many,TGCAGCGTAACTAGGAATGAGCAGTTCTTC,CSVTRNEQFF
TRBD2,TRBV18,TRBJ2-1,many,TGTGCCAGCTCACCTCTGCAGGGAGGGACTAGCGGGAGTAGTGAGTTCTTC,CASSPLQGGTSGSSEFF
TRBD2,TRBV12-3/TRBV12-4,TRBJ2-3,many,TGTGCCAGCAGTTTACTAGCGGGACGGGGCACAGATACGCAGTATTTT,CASSLLAGRGTDTQYF
TRBD1,TRBV28,TRBJ2-7,many,TGTGCCAGCAGGCCGGGACAGGGGGCCCACGAGCAGTACTTC,CASRPGQGAHEQYF
.,TRBV27,TRBJ2-7,many,TGTGCCAGCAGTCCGGCGGTGGAGGGGGGAAGGCGCTACGAGCAGTACTTC,CASSPAVEGGRRYEQYF
.,TRBV6-5,TRBJ2-1,.,TGTGCCAGCAGTTGGGACGGGGTGAACAATGAGCAGTTCTTC,CASSWDGVNNEQFF
TRBD1,TRBV20-1,TRBJ2-7,.,TGCAGTGCTAGAGTTCCGAGACAGGGGATCTACGAGCAGTACTTC,CSARVPRQGIYEQYF
.,TRBV4-1,TRBJ1-1,once,TGCGCCAGCAGCCTCATCCAGGGATTTGGCACTGAAGCTTTCTTT,CASSLIQGFGTEAFF
TRBD2,TRBV5-1,TRBJ2-7,many,TGCGCCAGCAGCTTTGGCGGGAGTGAAGGCGAGCAGTACTTC,CASSFGGSEGEQYF
.,TRBV11-2,TRBJ2-7,.,TGTGCCAGCAGCTTACTAGGCCCCTACGAGCAGTACTTC,CASSLLGPYEQYF